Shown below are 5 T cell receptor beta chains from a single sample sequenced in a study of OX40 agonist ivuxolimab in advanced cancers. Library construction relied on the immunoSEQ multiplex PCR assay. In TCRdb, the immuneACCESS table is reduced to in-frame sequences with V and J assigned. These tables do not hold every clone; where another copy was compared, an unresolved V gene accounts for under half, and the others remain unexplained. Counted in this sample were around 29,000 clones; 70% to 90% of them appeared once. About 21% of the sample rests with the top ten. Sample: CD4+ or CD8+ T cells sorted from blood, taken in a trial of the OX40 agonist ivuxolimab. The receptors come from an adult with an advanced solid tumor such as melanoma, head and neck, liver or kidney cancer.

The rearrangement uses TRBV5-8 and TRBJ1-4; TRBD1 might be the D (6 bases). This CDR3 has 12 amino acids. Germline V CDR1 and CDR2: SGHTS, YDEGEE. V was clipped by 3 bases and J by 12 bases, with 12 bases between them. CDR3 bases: TGTGCCAGCAGCTGGAACAGGGTTGAACTGTTTTTT. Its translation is CASSWNRVELFF.

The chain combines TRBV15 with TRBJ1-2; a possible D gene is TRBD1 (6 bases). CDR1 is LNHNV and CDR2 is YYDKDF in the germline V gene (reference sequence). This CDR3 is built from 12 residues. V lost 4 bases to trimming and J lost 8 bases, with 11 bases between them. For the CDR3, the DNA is TGTGCCACCAGCATGACAGGCATCGGCTACACCTTC. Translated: CATSMTGIGYTF.

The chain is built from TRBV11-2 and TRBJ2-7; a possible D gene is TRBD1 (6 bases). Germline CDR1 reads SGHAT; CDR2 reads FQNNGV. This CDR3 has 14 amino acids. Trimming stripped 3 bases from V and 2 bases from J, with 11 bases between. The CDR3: CASSFDRPTYEQYF. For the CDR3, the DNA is TGTGCCAGCAGCTTCGACAGGCCTACCTACGAGCAGTACTTC.

The CDR3 sequence is CASSLWRQGGGTNEKLFF. CDR3 nucleotide sequence: TGTGCCAGCAGTTTATGGCGACAGGGGGGCGGAACTAATGAAAAACTGTTTTTT. The V gene is TRBV28, the J gene TRBJ1-4; 9 nucleotides align to TRBD1. Trimming took 0 bases from V and 1 from J; bases not matched to a gene: 6. Germline CDR1 and CDR2: MDHEN and SYDVKM. This CDR3 is 18 amino acids long.

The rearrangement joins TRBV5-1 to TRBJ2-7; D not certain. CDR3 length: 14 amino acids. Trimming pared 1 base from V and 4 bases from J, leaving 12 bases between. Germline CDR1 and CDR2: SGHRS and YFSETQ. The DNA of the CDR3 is TGCGCCAGCAGCTTGTATTCCCCGTCTTACGAGCAGTACTTC. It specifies CASSLYSPSYEQYF.